A selection of T cell receptor beta chains follows, all from one sample in a study of PD-1 blockade in mismatch repair-deficient tumors. Profiling relied on immunoSEQ multiplex PCR, and the TCRdb table lists in-frame clones only, not all of them. Among roughly 120,000 clones listed, over 60% were seen once. Material: peripheral blood, obtained about 60 weeks after starting pembrolizumab. The receptors originated from an adult with mismatch repair-deficient cancer. Each CDR3 is given with its conserved first and last residue. D genes are given only for firm matches. Clone size appears in some rows only: once, few, many, or a class for an expanded clone.

J gene: TRBJ1-2
V gene: TRBV7-9
D gene: TRBD1
clone size: few
CDR3 DNA: TGTGCCAGCAGCCGGGACAGGGGGCTCGATGGCTACACCTTC
CDR3 protein: CASSRDRGLDGYTF

J gene: TRBJ2-6
V gene: TRBV27
D gene: -
clone size: -
CDR3 DNA: TGTGCCAGCAGTCTATCGGTGGGGACTGGTGGGGCCAACGTCCTGACTTTC
CDR3 protein: CASSLSVGTGGANVLTF

J gene: TRBJ2-6
V gene: TRBV19
D gene: -
clone size: -
CDR3 DNA: TGTGCCAGTAGTATAGATGGACTATCTGGGGCCAACGTCCTGACTTTC
CDR3 protein: CASSIDGLSGANVLTF

J gene: TRBJ2-7
V gene: TRBV14
D gene: -
clone size: -
CDR3 DNA: TGTGCCAGCAGCCAGGCCGCCGAGCAGTACTTC
CDR3 protein: CASSQAAEQYF

J gene: TRBJ1-4
V gene: TRBV6-6
D gene: -
clone size: -
CDR3 DNA: TGTGCCAGCAGCCGGGCGCCGACAGATGGAAAACTGTTTTTT
CDR3 protein: CASSRAPTDGKLFF

J gene: TRBJ1-5
V gene: TRBV6-1
D gene: -
clone size: -
CDR3 DNA: TGTGCCAGCAGTTATAACTATCAGCCCCAGCATTTT
CDR3 protein: CASSYNYQPQHF

J gene: TRBJ2-7
V gene: TRBV5-4
D gene: -
clone size: -
CDR3 DNA: TGTGCCAGCAGCTTCGGATCAGCCTCCTACGAGCAGTACTTC
CDR3 protein: CASSFGSASYEQYF

J gene: TRBJ2-2
V gene: TRBV5-1
D gene: -
clone size: -
CDR3 DNA: TGCGCCAGCAGCTTGGGTGTACTTCCAAACACCGGGGAGCTGTTTTTT
CDR3 protein: CASSLGVLPNTGELFF

J gene: TRBJ2-1
V gene: TRBV7-8
D gene: TRBD2
clone size: -
CDR3 DNA: TGTGCCAGCAGGGCGGGCGGGGGGCCCTACAATGAGCAGTTCTTC
CDR3 protein: CASRAGGGPYNEQFF

J gene: TRBJ1-4
V gene: TRBV7-9
D gene: -
clone size: -
CDR3 DNA: TGTGCCAGCAGCTTGCAACGGACGGACAGATATAATGAAAAACTGTTTTTT
CDR3 protein: CASSLQRTDRYNEKLFF

J gene: TRBJ2-7
V gene: TRBV6-5
D gene: -
clone size: -
CDR3 DNA: TGTGCCAGCAGTCTGACTACCGCCTACGAGCAGTACTTC
CDR3 protein: CASSLTTAYEQYF

J gene: TRBJ1-1
V gene: TRBV5-1
D gene: -
clone size: -
CDR3 DNA: TGCGCCAGCAGCTTTGACGGGCCTGGAGCTTTCTTT
CDR3 protein: CASSFDGPGAFF

J gene: TRBJ2-1
V gene: TRBV7-9
D gene: -
clone size: few
CDR3 DNA: TGTGCCAGCACCGATACGCTAGTTTGGGTCTTC
CDR3 protein: CASTDTLVWVF

J gene: TRBJ2-3
V gene: TRBV7-2
D gene: -
clone size: -
CDR3 DNA: TGTGCCAGCAGCTTATGGCAGGGGGGGACAGATACGCAGTATTTT
CDR3 protein: CASSLWQGGTDTQYF

J gene: TRBJ2-7
V gene: TRBV5-5
D gene: -
clone size: once
CDR3 DNA: TGTGCCAGCAGCTTTGGTTACGAGCAGTACTTC
CDR3 protein: CASSFGYEQYF

J gene: TRBJ1-3
V gene: TRBV5-4
D gene: TRBD1
clone size: -
CDR3 DNA: TGTGCCAGCAGCCAATGGACAGGGGAAAGCTCTGGAAACACCATATATTTT
CDR3 protein: CASSQWTGESSGNTIYF

J gene: TRBJ1-3
V gene: TRBV2
D gene: -
clone size: -
CDR3 DNA: TGTGCCAGCAGTGTGGGGATATGGGGGGACACCATATATTTT
CDR3 protein: CASSVGIWGDTIYF

J gene: TRBJ2-2
V gene: TRBV5-1
D gene: -
clone size: -
CDR3 DNA: TGCGCCAGCAGCTTGGCCGTGGGCGGGTCGAACACCGGGGAGCTGTTTTTT
CDR3 protein: CASSLAVGGSNTGELFF

J gene: TRBJ2-7
V gene: TRBV28
D gene: TRBD1
clone size: -
CDR3 DNA: TGTGCCAGCAGATGGACAGGTCCGACCTACGAGCAGTACTTC
CDR3 protein: CASRWTGPTYEQYF

J gene: TRBJ2-3
V gene: TRBV9
D gene: TRBD2
clone size: -
CDR3 DNA: TGTGCCAGCAGCGTAGAAGGGACTAGCGGGAGCACAGATACGCAGTATTTT
CDR3 protein: CASSVEGTSGSTDTQYF

J gene: TRBJ2-3
V gene: TRBV5-4
D gene: -
clone size: once
CDR3 DNA: TGTGCCAGCAGCTTGTTCGGCGGGATCGTGACAGATACGCAGTATTTT
CDR3 protein: CASSLFGGIVTDTQYF

J gene: TRBJ2-2
V gene: TRBV29-1
D gene: TRBD1
clone size: -
CDR3 DNA: TGCAGCGCCAGGACAGGGGACACCGGGGAGCTGTTTTTT
CDR3 protein: CSARTGDTGELFF

J gene: TRBJ2-7
V gene: TRBV5-5
D gene: TRBD2
clone size: -
CDR3 DNA: TGTGCCAGCAGGGTTAGCGGGAGCTCCTACGAGCAGTACTTC
CDR3 protein: CASRVSGSSYEQYF

J gene: TRBJ1-3
V gene: TRBV28
D gene: -
clone size: -
CDR3 DNA: TGTGCCAGCAGGGTGGGTACCTCTGGAAACACCATATATTTT
CDR3 protein: CASRVGTSGNTIYF

J gene: TRBJ2-7
V gene: TRBV11-3
D gene: -
clone size: -
CDR3 DNA: TGTGCCAGCAGCTTAGAGGCTAGCCGACCTTACGAGCAGTACTTC
CDR3 protein: CASSLEASRPYEQYF

J gene: TRBJ1-1
V gene: TRBV7-9
D gene: -
clone size: -
CDR3 DNA: TGTGCCAGCAGCTTAGCGCAATCGAACACTGAAGCTTTCTTT
CDR3 protein: CASSLAQSNTEAFF

J gene: TRBJ2-7
V gene: TRBV18
D gene: -
clone size: -
CDR3 DNA: TGTGCCAGCTCACCACCCCAGGGCCCAACCTACGAGCAGTACTTC
CDR3 protein: CASSPPQGPTYEQYF

J gene: TRBJ2-1
V gene: TRBV9
D gene: -
clone size: -
CDR3 DNA: TGTGCCAGCAGCGTAGTTGAGGCCCTGCCCCCTAATGAGCAGTTCTTC
CDR3 protein: CASSVVEALPPNEQFF

J gene: TRBJ1-1
V gene: TRBV29-1
D gene: -
clone size: -
CDR3 DNA: TGCAGCGCTGCCTCCGGGACCGGTGCTTTCTTT
CDR3 protein: CSAASGTGAFF

J gene: TRBJ1-1
V gene: TRBV9
D gene: -
clone size: once
CDR3 DNA: TGTGCCAGCAACAACAGGGTCTCGGACACTGAAGCTTTCTTT
CDR3 protein: CASNNRVSDTEAFF

J gene: TRBJ2-2
V gene: TRBV9
D gene: -
clone size: -
CDR3 DNA: TGTGCCAGCAGCGCGAATCCCGGGGCTAACACCGGGGAGCTGTTTTTT
CDR3 protein: CASSANPGANTGELFF

J gene: TRBJ2-6
V gene: TRBV27
D gene: -
clone size: -
CDR3 DNA: TGTGCCAGCAGTTCGGGACGCACCTCTGGGGCCAACGTCCTGACTTTC
CDR3 protein: CASSSGRTSGANVLTF

J gene: TRBJ1-3
V gene: TRBV7-2
D gene: -
clone size: -
CDR3 DNA: TGTGCCAGCAGCTTAACCCTCTGGGGTGGAAACACCATATATTTT
CDR3 protein: CASSLTLWGGNTIYF

J gene: TRBJ2-7
V gene: TRBV4-1
D gene: -
clone size: -
CDR3 DNA: TGCGCCAGCAGCCAAGTCTTCGAGGGGGCCTACGAGCAGTACTTC
CDR3 protein: CASSQVFEGAYEQYF

J gene: TRBJ1-1
V gene: TRBV30
D gene: -
clone size: few
CDR3 DNA: TGTGCCTGGAGTGCTCGCAGGGCCACTGAAGCTTTCTTT
CDR3 protein: CAWSARRATEAFF

J gene: TRBJ2-7
V gene: TRBV5-1
D gene: -
clone size: once
CDR3 DNA: TGCGCCAGCAGCTTGGCGGCCACCTCCTACGAGCAGTACTTC
CDR3 protein: CASSLAATSYEQYF

J gene: TRBJ2-1
V gene: TRBV18
D gene: TRBD1
clone size: -
CDR3 DNA: TGTGCCAGCTCACCACGACGGGGACAGGGCGATGAGCAGTTCTTC
CDR3 protein: CASSPRRGQGDEQFF

J gene: TRBJ2-3
V gene: TRBV18
D gene: TRBD2
clone size: -
CDR3 DNA: TGTGCCAGCTCACCAAGCCGCGGGAGGGCCGAAGGTACGCAGTATTTT
CDR3 protein: CASSPSRGRAEGTQYF

J gene: TRBJ2-3
V gene: TRBV11-2
D gene: TRBD2
clone size: -
CDR3 DNA: TGTGCCAGCAGCTCCTTAGCGGGAAGCAGGGATACGCAGTATTTT
CDR3 protein: CASSSLAGSRDTQYF

J gene: TRBJ2-1
V gene: TRBV29-1
D gene: TRBD2
clone size: -
CDR3 DNA: TGCAGCGTCGTTGGACTAGCCGCCGGGGATGAGCAGTTCTTC
CDR3 protein: CSVVGLAAGDEQFF

J gene: TRBJ2-7
V gene: TRBV11-3
D gene: -
clone size: -
CDR3 DNA: TGTGCCAGCAGCTTAGAAGGAGGGGTCTCCTACGAGCAGTACTTC
CDR3 protein: CASSLEGGVSYEQYF

J gene: TRBJ2-7
V gene: TRBV5-4
D gene: TRBD1
clone size: -
CDR3 DNA: TGTGCCAGCAGCGGGGACAGGGAACAGTACTTC
CDR3 protein: CASSGDREQYF

J gene: TRBJ1-5
V gene: TRBV6-6
D gene: TRBD1
clone size: few
CDR3 DNA: TGTGCCAGCAGTGGACAGGTTGGAAATCAGCCCCAGCATTTT
CDR3 protein: CASSGQVGNQPQHF

J gene: TRBJ2-1
V gene: TRBV5-4
D gene: TRBD1
clone size: once
CDR3 DNA: TGTGCCAGCAGCACGCCGGACAGGGCTCACAATGAGCAGTTCTTC
CDR3 protein: CASSTPDRAHNEQFF

J gene: TRBJ2-5
V gene: TRBV5-6
D gene: -
clone size: -
CDR3 DNA: TGTGCCAGCAGCTTGGAGGTCGGGGGGCTTATAGAGACCCAGTACTTC
CDR3 protein: CASSLEVGGLIETQYF

J gene: TRBJ2-1
V gene: TRBV12-1
D gene: -
clone size: -
CDR3 DNA: TGTGCCAGCAGCTCACTAGGGATCGTCAATGAGCAGTTCTTC
CDR3 protein: CASSSLGIVNEQFF

J gene: TRBJ2-1
V gene: TRBV4-3
D gene: -
clone size: once
CDR3 DNA: TGCGCCAGCAGCCAAGATCCTAGATTCTCCTACAATGAGCAGTTCTTC
CDR3 protein: CASSQDPRFSYNEQFF

J gene: TRBJ2-3
V gene: TRBV6-5
D gene: -
clone size: -
CDR3 DNA: TGTGCCAGCAGCCCCTCCTCCGTTCGTACAGATACGCAGTATTTT
CDR3 protein: CASSPSSVRTDTQYF

J gene: TRBJ2-1
V gene: TRBV6-5
D gene: TRBD2
clone size: -
CDR3 DNA: TGTGCCAGCAGAGGTAGCGGGTGGAATGAGCAGTTCTTC
CDR3 protein: CASRGSGWNEQFF

J gene: TRBJ2-1
V gene: TRBV5-4
D gene: -
clone size: -
CDR3 DNA: TGTGCCAGCAGCCCCCAGTCCCAGGGGACGCACAATGAGCAGTTCTTC
CDR3 protein: CASSPQSQGTHNEQFF

J gene: TRBJ2-5
V gene: TRBV7-8
D gene: -
clone size: -
CDR3 DNA: TGTGCCAGCGGCATCCAGGAGACCCAGTACTTC
CDR3 protein: CASGIQETQYF

J gene: TRBJ2-7
V gene: TRBV6-5
D gene: -
clone size: -
CDR3 DNA: TGTGCCAGCAGTTACTCCAGGGGCCAGTACGAGCAGTACTTC
CDR3 protein: CASSYSRGQYEQYF

J gene: TRBJ2-7
V gene: TRBV9
D gene: -
clone size: -
CDR3 DNA: TGTGCCAGCAGCCCCAGCCTAGCTTACCACGAGCAGTACTTC
CDR3 protein: CASSPSLAYHEQYF